This T cell receptor (beta chain) was captured in a study of T cell responses to AZD1222 COVID-19 vaccine. Study at large: Pooling was applied to second doses at about 4 or about 12 weeks. Study-level results: Among the donors, most were white British and more were female, and clonal diversity was possibly underestimated. The study found Spike-specific TCR breadth and depth rose after two AZD1222 doses.

The method was immunoSEQ multiplex PCR; TCRdb's version includes in-frame clones alone and lacks a portion of them. The repertoire holds 140,000 to 150,000 clones, about nine tenths seen once, with more than 13% in the top ten. From germline, CDR1 is LGHNA and CDR2 YSLEER. The CDR3 has 15 residues. J lost 2 bases, V lost 4 bases, and 5 bases had no gene match. About this clone: Its antigen is not identified.

This TCR was sampled from an adult in good health. The chain combines TRBV4-3 with TRBJ2-7; 10 nucleotides line up with TRBD1. Material: peripheral blood, obtained on day 0 of AZD1222 vaccination. The CDR3 loop is CASSPTGTGAYEQYF. CDR3 nucleotide sequence: TGCGCCAGCAGCCCTACCGGGACAGGGGCCTACGAGCAGTACTTC.